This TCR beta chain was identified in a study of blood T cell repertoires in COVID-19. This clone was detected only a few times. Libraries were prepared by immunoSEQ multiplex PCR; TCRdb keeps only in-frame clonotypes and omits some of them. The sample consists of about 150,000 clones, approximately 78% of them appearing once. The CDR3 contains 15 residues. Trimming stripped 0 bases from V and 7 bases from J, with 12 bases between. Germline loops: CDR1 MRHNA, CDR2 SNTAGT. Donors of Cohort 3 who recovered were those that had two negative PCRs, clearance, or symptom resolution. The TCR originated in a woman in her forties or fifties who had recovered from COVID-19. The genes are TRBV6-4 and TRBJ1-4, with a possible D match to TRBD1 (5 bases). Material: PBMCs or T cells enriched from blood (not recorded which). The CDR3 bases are TGTGCCAGCAGTGACTCAGGGGCCTCGAGTGAAAAACTGTTTTTT. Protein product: CASSDSGASSEKLFF.